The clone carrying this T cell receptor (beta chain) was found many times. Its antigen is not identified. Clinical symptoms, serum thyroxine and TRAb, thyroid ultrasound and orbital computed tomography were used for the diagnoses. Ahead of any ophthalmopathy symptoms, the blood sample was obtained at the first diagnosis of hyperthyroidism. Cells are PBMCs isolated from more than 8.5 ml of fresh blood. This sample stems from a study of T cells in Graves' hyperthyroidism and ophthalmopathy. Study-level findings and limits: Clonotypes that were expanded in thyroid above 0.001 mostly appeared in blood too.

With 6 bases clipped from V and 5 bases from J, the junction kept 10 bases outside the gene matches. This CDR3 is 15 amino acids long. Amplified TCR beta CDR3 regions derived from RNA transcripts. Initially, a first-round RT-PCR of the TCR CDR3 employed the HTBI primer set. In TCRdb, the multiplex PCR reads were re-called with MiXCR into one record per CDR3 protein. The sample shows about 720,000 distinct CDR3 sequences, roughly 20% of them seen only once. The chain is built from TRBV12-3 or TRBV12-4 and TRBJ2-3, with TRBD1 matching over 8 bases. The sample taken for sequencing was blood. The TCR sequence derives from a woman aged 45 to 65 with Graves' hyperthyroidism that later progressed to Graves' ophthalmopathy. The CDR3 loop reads CASRENQGAQDTQYF. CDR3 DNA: TGTGCCAGCAGAGAGAATCAGGGGGCCCAAGATACGCAGTATTTT.